The clone carrying this T cell receptor beta chain showed up just a few times. TCRdb passed the 5' RACE reads through MiXCR, listing each CDR3 protein once. The profile shows tens of thousands of distinct CDR3 sequences, about 32% of them singletons. Per the germline V gene, CDR1 is MNHNS and CDR2 is SASEGT. J was trimmed by 1 base and V by 5 bases; bases with no gene match: 5. The CDR3 runs 16 residues. Sequenced material: tumor-infiltrating memory CD4+ T cells sorted from the breast tumor. The subset denotes: memory CD4+ T cells, CD4+CD45RO+CD25-. The V gene is TRBV6-1, the J gene TRBJ2-2, with TRBD2 matching 9 bases. The source is a female donor with breast cancer. The CDR3 DNA reads as TGTGCCAGCAGTATCGGGACTAGCCGGAACACCGGGGAGCTGTTTTTT. This codes for CASSIGTSRNTGELFF.